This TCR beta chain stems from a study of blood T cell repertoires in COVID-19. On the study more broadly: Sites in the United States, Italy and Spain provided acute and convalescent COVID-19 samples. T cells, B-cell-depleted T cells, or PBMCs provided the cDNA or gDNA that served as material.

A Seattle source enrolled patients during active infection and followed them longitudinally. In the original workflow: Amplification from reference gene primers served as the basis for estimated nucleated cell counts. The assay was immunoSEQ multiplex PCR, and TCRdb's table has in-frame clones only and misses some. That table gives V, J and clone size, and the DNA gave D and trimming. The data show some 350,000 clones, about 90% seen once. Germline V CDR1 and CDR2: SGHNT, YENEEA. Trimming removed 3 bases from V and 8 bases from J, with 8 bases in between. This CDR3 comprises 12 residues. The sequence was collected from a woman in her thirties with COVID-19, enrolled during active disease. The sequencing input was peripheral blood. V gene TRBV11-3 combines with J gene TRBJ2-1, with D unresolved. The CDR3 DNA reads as TGTGCCAGCAGCTTTACAACATATGAGCAGTTCTTC. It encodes CASSFTTYEQFF.